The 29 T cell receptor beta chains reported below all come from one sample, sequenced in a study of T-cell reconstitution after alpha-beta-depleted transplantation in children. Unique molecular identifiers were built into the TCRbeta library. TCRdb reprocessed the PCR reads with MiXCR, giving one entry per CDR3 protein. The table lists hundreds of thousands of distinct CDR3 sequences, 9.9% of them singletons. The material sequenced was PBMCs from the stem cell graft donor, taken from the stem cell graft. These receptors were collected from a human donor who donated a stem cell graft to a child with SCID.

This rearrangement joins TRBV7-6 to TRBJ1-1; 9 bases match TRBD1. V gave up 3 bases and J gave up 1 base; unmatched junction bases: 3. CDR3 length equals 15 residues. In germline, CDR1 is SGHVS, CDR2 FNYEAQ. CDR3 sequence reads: CASSFGQGRNTEAFF. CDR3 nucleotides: TGTGCCAGCAGCTTTGGACAGGGGAGGAACACTGAAGCTTTCTTT.

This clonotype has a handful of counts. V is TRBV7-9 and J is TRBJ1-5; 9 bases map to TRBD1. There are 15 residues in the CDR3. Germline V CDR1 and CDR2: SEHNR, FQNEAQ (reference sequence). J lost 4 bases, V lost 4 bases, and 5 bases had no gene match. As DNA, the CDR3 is TGTGCCAGCAGCTGGGGACAGGGAGGTAATCAGCCCCAGCATTTT. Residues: CASSWGQGGNQPQHF.

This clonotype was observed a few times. The CDR3 DNA follows: TGTGCCAGCAGTGAAGTGGGACGGGTTAATGAAAAACTGTTTTTT. Amino acids: CASSEVGRVNEKLFF. The chain recombines TRBV6-1 with TRBJ1-4; possible D gene TRBD1, 5 bases. The CDR3 is 15 amino acids. V was clipped by 1 base and J by 4 bases, with 10 bases between them. Germline V gives CDR1 MNHNS, CDR2 SASEGT.

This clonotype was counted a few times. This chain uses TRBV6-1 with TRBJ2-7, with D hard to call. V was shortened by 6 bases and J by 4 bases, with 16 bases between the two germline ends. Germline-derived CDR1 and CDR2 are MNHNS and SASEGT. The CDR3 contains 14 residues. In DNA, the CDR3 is TGTGCCAGCAGCCCCGGCCACGGGCAGTACGAGCAGTACTTC. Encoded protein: CASSPGHGQYEQYF.

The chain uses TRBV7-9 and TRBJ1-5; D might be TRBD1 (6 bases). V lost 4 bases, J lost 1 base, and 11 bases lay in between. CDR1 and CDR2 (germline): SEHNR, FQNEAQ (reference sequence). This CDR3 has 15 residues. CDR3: CASSSLGGSNQPQHF. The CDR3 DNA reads TGTGCCAGCAGCTCTCTCGGGGGCAGCAATCAGCCCCAGCATTTT.

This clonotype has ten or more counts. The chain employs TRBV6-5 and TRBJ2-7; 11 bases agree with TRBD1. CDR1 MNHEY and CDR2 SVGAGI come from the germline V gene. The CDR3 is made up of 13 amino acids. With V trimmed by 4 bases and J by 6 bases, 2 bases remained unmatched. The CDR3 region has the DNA TGTGCCAGCAGTTCCGGGACAGGGGGCGAGCAGTACTTC. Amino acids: CASSSGTGGEQYF.

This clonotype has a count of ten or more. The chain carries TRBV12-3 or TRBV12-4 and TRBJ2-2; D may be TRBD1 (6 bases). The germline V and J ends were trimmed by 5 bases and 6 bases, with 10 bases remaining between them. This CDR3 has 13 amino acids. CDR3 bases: TGTGCCAGCAGTAGTGGGGGCTCCGGGGAGCTGTTTTTT. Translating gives CASSSGGSGELFF.

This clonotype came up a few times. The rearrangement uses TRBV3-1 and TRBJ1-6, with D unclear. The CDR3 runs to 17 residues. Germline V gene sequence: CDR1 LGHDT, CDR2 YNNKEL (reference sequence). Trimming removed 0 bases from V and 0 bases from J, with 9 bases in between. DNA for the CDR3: TGTGCCAGCAGCCAAGATTTCGGGAGCTCCTATAATTCACCCCTCCACTTT. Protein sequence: CASSQDFGSSYNSPLHF.

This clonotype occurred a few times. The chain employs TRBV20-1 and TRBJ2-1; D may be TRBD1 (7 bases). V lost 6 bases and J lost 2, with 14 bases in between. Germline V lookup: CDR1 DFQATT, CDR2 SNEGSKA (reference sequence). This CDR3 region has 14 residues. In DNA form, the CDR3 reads TGCAGTGCGGCCGGAGGGGGCCCCTACAATGAGCAGTTCTTC. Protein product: CSAAGGGPYNEQFF.

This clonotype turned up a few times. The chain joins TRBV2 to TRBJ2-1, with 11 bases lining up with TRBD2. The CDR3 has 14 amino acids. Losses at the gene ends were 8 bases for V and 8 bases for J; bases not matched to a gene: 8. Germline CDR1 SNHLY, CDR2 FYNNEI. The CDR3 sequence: CASLGLAAGDEQFF. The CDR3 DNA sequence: TGTGCCAGCCTGGGACTAGCGGCCGGAGATGAGCAGTTCTTC.

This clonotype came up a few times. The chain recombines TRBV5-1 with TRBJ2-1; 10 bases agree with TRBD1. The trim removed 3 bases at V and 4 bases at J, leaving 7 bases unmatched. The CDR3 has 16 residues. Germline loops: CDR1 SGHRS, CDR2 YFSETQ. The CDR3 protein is CASSYPSGQGYNEQFF. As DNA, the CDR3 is TGCGCCAGCAGCTACCCTTCGGGACAGGGGTACAATGAGCAGTTCTTC.

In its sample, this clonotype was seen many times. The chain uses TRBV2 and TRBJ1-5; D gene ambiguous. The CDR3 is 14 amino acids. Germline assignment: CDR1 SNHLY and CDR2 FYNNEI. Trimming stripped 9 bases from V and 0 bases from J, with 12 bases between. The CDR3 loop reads CASRFPNSNQPQHF. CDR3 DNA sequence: TGTGCCAGTCGGTTTCCTAATAGCAATCAGCCCCAGCATTTT.

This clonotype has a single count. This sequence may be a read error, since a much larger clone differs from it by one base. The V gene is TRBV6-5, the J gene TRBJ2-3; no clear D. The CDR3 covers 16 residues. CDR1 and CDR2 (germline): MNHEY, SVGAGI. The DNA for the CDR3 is TGTGCCTGCAGTTTTGATGGCACGAGCTTCACAGATACGCAGTATTTT. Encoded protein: CACSFDGTSFTDTQYF.

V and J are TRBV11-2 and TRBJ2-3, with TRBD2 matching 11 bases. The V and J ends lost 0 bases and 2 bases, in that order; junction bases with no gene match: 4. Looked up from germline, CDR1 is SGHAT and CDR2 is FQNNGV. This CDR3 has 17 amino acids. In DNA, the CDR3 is TGTGCCAGCAGCTTAGAAGGGACTAGCGGATCCACAGATACGCAGTATTTT. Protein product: CASSLEGTSGSTDTQYF.

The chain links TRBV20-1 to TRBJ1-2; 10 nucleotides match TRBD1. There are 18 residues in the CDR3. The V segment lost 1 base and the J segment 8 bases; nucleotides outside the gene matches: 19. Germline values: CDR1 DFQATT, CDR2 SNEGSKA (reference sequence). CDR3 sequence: CSARVKTGGDKRVWGYTF. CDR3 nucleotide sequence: TGCAGTGCTAGAGTTAAGACAGGGGGCGACAAGAGGGTATGGGGCTACACCTTC.

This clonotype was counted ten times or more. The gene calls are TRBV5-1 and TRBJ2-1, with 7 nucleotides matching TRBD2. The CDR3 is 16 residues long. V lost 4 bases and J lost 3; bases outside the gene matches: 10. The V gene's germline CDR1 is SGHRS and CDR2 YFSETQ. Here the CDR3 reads CASSSRPGGGYNEQFF. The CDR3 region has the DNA TGCGCCAGCAGCAGTCGTCCGGGGGGTGGCTACAATGAGCAGTTCTTC.

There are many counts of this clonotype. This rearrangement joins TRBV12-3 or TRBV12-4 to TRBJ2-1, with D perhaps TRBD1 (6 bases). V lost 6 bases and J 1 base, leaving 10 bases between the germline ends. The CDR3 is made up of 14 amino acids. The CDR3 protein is CASSQTGSYNEQFF. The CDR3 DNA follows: TGTGCCAGCAGCCAAACAGGGTCCTACAATGAGCAGTTCTTC.

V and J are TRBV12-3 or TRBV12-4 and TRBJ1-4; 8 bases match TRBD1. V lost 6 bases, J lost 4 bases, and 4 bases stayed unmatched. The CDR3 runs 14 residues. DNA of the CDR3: TGTGCCAGCAGGAGGACAGGGCTTAATGAAAAACTGTTTTTT. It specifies CASRRTGLNEKLFF.

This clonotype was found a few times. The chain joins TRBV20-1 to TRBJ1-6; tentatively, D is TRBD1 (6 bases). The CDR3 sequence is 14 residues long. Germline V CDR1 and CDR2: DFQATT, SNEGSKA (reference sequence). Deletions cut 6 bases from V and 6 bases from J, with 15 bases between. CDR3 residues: CSALKAGANSPLHF. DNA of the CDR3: TGCAGTGCCTTGAAGGCAGGGGCTAATTCACCCCTCCACTTT.

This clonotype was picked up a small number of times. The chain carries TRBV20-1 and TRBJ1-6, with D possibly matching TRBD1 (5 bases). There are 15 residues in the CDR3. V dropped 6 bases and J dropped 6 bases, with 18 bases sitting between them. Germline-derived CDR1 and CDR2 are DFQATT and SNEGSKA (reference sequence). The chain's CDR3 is CSAPETGGGNSPLHF. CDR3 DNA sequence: TGCAGTGCACCAGAGACGGGGGGTGGTAATTCACCCCTCCACTTT.

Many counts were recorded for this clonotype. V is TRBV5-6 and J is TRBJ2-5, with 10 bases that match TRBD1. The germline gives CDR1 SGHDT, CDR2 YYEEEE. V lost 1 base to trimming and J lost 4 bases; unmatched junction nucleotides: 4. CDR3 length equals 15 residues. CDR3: CASSLPGQGRETQYF. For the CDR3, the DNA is TGTGCCAGCAGCTTGCCGGGACAGGGGAGAGAGACCCAGTACTTC.

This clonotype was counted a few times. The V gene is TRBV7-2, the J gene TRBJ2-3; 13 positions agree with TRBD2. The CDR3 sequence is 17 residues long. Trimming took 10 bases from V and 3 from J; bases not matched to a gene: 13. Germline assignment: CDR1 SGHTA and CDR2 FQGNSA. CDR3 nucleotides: TGTGCCACCTCCCTAACTAGCGGGGGGGCCGGGACAGATACGCAGTATTTT. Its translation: CATSLTSGGAGTDTQYF.

Here the CDR3 reads CASSLVAGVLFF. In DNA, the CDR3 is TGTGCCAGCAGTTTAGTAGCGGGGGTCCTGTTTTTT. This rearrangement joins TRBV12-3 or TRBV12-4 to TRBJ1-4; TRBD1 might be the D (5 bases). With 1 base removed from V and 14 bases from J, the gap between germline ends came to 11 bases. The CDR3 is made up of 12 amino acids.

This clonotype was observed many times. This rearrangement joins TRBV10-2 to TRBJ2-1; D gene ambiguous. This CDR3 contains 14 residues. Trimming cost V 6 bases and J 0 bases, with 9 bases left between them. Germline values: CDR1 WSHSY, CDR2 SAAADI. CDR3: CASRKESSYNEQFF. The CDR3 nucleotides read TGCGCCAGCAGGAAGGAGAGCTCCTACAATGAGCAGTTCTTC.

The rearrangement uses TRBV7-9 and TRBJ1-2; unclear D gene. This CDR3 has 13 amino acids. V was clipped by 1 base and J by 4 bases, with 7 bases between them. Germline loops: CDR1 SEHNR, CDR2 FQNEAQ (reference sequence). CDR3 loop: CASSLVGIYGYTF. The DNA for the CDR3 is TGTGCCAGCAGCTTAGTAGGGATCTATGGCTACACCTTC.

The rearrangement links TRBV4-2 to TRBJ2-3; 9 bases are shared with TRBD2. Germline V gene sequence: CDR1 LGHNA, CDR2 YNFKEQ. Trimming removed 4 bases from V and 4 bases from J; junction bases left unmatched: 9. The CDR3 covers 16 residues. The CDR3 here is CASSLGTSKGADTQYF. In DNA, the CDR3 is TGTGCCAGCAGCCTAGGGACTAGCAAAGGGGCAGATACGCAGTATTTT.

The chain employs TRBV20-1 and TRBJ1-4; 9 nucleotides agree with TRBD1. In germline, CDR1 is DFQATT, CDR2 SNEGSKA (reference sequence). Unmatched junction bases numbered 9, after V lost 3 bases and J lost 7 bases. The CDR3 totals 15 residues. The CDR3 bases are TGCAGTGCTAGGGGTATCGGGACAGGGATTGAAAAACTGTTTTTT. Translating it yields CSARGIGTGIEKLFF.

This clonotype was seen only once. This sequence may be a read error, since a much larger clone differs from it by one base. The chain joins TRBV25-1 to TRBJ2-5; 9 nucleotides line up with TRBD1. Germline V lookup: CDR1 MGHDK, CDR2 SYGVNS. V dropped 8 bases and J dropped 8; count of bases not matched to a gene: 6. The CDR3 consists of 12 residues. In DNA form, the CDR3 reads TGTGCCAGCGGGACAGGGTTGGATACCCAGTACTTC. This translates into CASGTGLDTQYF.

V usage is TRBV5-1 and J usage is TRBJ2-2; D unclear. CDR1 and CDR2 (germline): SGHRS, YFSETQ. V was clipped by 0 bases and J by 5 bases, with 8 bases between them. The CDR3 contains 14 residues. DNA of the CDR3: TGCGCCAGCAGCTTGGCCTCGGCGACCGGGGAGCTGTTTTTT. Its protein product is CASSLASATGELFF.